This record covers a single T cell receptor (beta chain). No antigen is known for it. This CDR3 is built from 14 residues. J lost 0 bases, V lost 8 bases, and 3 bases had no gene match. CDR1 is SNHLY, CDR2 FYNNEI, per germline. This sample stems from a study of T cell responses to AZD1222 COVID-19 vaccine. Study outcomes and limitations: Baseline seropositives among AZD1222 recipients totaled only five or six.

Clones were sequenced by immunoSEQ multiplex PCR, and TCRdb holds only the in-frame ones, with some missing. This sample yields about 180,000 clones, of which 88% are seen a single time; roughly 25% belongs to the top ten. The source of this sequence is an adult who received the AZD1222 COVID-19 vaccine. The source was peripheral blood, collected 28 days after the second AZD1222 dose. The genes are TRBV2 and TRBJ2-1; TRBD2 agrees at 8 bases. In DNA, the CDR3 is TGTGCCAGCGATAGCGGGGTCTCCTACAATGAGCAGTTCTTC. Its protein product is CASDSGVSYNEQFF.